The 2 T cell receptor beta chains below all came from one sample that was sequenced in a study of chemoradiotherapy in HPV16-positive cancers. This table comes from immunoSEQ multiplex PCR, and its TCRdb copy is limited to in-frame clones, with some not included. The sample lists approximately 58,000 clones, about 92% occurring once. Sample: blood, taken from a patient who underwent chemoradiotherapy. These receptors were taken from a human donor with HPV-associated anogenital cancer.

The J gene is TRBJ2-7, the V gene TRBV5-4, with D perhaps matching TRBD1 (5 bases). Germline V CDR1 and CDR2: SGHNT, YYREEE (reference sequence). This CDR3 has 14 residues. V lost 3 bases and J 7 bases, leaving 17 bases between the germline ends. CDR3 protein: CASSSRTTVGEQYF. CDR3 in DNA: TGTGCCAGCAGCTCAAGGACGACAGTCGGGGAGCAGTACTTC.

The chain is built from TRBV30 and TRBJ1-6, with TRBD1 as a possible D gene (6 bases). CDR1 is GTSNPN and CDR2 is SVGIG in the germline V gene (reference sequence). V lost 3 bases to trimming and J lost 5 bases, with 8 bases between them. This CDR3 is built from 13 residues. CDR3: CAWSRTDNSPLHF. In DNA, the CDR3 is TGTGCCTGGAGCAGGACAGATAATTCACCCCTCCACTTT.